The 20 T cell receptor beta chains listed next were all sequenced from one sample in a study of technical replicates of blood from several donors. Some clones are missing from TCRdb's copy, which holds only in-frame ones; the method was immunoSEQ multiplex PCR. The sample comprises tens of thousands of clones, approximately 90% of which are singletons, and under 0.55% rests with the top ten. Material for sequencing was T cells isolated from PBMCs. The receptors come from a human donor in good health.

The rearrangement joins TRBV7-9 to TRBJ1-1, with D tentatively TRBD1 (5 bases). The CDR3 is 17 amino acids. In germline, CDR1 is SEHNR, CDR2 FQNEAQ (reference sequence). Trimming removed 7 bases from V and 0 bases from J, with 21 bases in between. CDR3 residues: CASTHPTGNILNTEAFF. The CDR3 DNA reads TGTGCCAGCACCCACCCAACAGGAAATATATTGAACACTGAAGCTTTCTTT.

This chain links TRBV30 with TRBJ2-7, with D perhaps matching TRBD1 (5 bases). The CDR3 covers 13 residues. CDR1 is GTSNPN, CDR2 SVGIG, per germline (reference sequence). V gave up 3 bases and J gave up 3 bases, with 12 bases separating them. The CDR3 sequence is CAWSINRGYEQYF. The DNA of the CDR3 is TGTGCCTGGAGCATCAATAGGGGCTACGAGCAGTACTTC.

The chain carries TRBV30 and TRBJ2-7; perhaps TRBD1 as D (5 bases). There are 14 residues in the CDR3. Germline CDR1 GTSNPN, CDR2 SVGIG (reference sequence). V was cut by 1 base and J by 4 bases, with 14 bases left in between. The CDR3 region is CAWSDGVKGYEQYF. The CDR3 nucleotides read TGTGCCTGGAGTGACGGAGTGAAGGGGTACGAGCAGTACTTC.

J is TRBJ2-7 and V is TRBV5-4, with 8 positions matching TRBD2. The CDR3 has 14 residues. Germline V gives CDR1 SGHNT, CDR2 YYREEE (reference sequence). V was clipped by 6 bases and J by 2 bases; unmatched bases: 7. CDR3 DNA sequence: TGTGCCAGCACGTCCCCGGGACTAGCCTACGAGCAGTACTTC. This gives the protein CASTSPGLAYEQYF.

This sequence joins TRBV6-5 and TRBJ1-1; possible D gene TRBD1, 5 bases. The V end lost 5 bases, the J end lost 10 bases, and 20 bases lay between the germline ends. Germline V gene data show CDR1 as MNHEY and CDR2 as SVGAGI. The CDR3 spans 14 residues. The CDR3 DNA reads TGTGCCAGCAGTAGAGCCCGGGTCTCCGACAGAGCTTTCTTT. This sequence encodes CASSRARVSDRAFF.

The V gene is TRBV11-3, the J gene TRBJ1-1; 8 positions match TRBD1. Germline values: CDR1 SGHNT, CDR2 YENEEA. CDR3 length: 16 amino acids. The junction had 13 bases not matched to a gene; V was cut back by 5 bases and J by 5 bases. The CDR3 loop is CASSLRTGILITEAFF. In DNA form, the CDR3 reads TGTGCCAGCAGCCTCCGGACAGGGATCTTAATAACTGAAGCTTTCTTT.

The V and J genes are TRBV5-4 and TRBJ2-5, with 8 positions matching TRBD2. CDR3 size: 14 residues. CDR1 and CDR2 (germline): SGHNT, YYREEE (reference sequence). The ends lost 3 bases at V and 2 bases at J; junction bases unmatched: 3. The CDR3 DNA sequence: TGTGCCAGCAGCTCAGCGGGAGCTCAAGAGACCCAGTACTTC. This codes for CASSSAGAQETQYF.

V and J are TRBV28 and TRBJ2-6; 7 bases are shared with TRBD1. Germline values: CDR1 MDHEN, CDR2 SYDVKM. The CDR3 covers 15 residues. J was trimmed by 1 base and V by 4 bases; bases with no gene match: 1. The CDR3 spells CASSSGGSGANVLTF. The DNA for the CDR3 is TGTGCCAGCAGTTCAGGGGGATCTGGGGCCAACGTCCTGACTTTC.

The rearrangement uses TRBV7-2 and TRBJ2-6, with 8 positions matching TRBD1. The CDR3 loop spans 18 amino acids. Germline trimming cut 1 base from V and 0 bases from J; bases unmatched to any gene: 5. Germline values: CDR1 SGHTA, CDR2 FQGNSA. This CDR3 is CASSLGGTGSSGANVLTF. The CDR3 region has the DNA TGTGCCAGCAGCTTAGGCGGGACAGGCAGCTCTGGGGCCAACGTCCTGACTTTC.

Details on this clone: In the same sample, other DNA sequences code for this CDR3. V usage is TRBV9 and J usage is TRBJ2-7; D not certain. V was cut by 0 bases and J by 0 bases, with 4 bases left in between. There are 13 residues in the CDR3. Germline-derived CDR1 and CDR2 are SGDLS and YYNGEE. CDR3 coding DNA: TGTGCCAGCAGCGTAGGGAGCTCCTACGAGCAGTACTTC. It yields the protein CASSVGSSYEQYF.

The rearrangement joins TRBV11-2 to TRBJ2-3, with 8 bases aligning to TRBD1. Trimming took 5 bases from V and 5 from J; bases not matched to a gene: 6. The CDR3 length is 14 residues. The germline CDR1 and CDR2 sequences are SGHAT and FQNNGV. In DNA, the CDR3 is TGTGCCAGCAGCCGGACAGGGTCAGGAGATACGCAGTATTTT. This encodes CASSRTGSGDTQYF.

The chain combines TRBV2 with TRBJ2-7; 14 bases agree with TRBD2. The ends lost 6 bases at V and 4 bases at J; junction bases unmatched: 5. Germline V gene lookup returns CDR1 SNHLY and CDR2 FYNNEI. This CDR3 comprises 15 residues. CDR3 amino acids: CASREGLAGAYEQYF. CDR3 DNA sequence: TGTGCCAGCAGGGAGGGACTAGCGGGAGCTTACGAGCAGTACTTC.

The V gene is TRBV10-1, the J gene TRBJ2-1, with a tentative D call TRBD2 (6 bases). Between the trimmed V and J ends, which lost 8 bases and 4 bases, there was a span of 12 bases. Germline-derived CDR1 and CDR2 are WNHNN and SYGVQD (reference sequence). This CDR3 is built from 13 residues. CDR3 sequence reads: CASAPGVYNEQFF. The CDR3 DNA reads TGCGCCAGCGCCCCGGGAGTATACAATGAGCAGTTCTTC.

The genes are TRBV29-1 and TRBJ2-5, with D unresolved. Germline lookup yields CDR1 SQVTM and CDR2 ANQGSEA. Trimming removed 7 bases from V and 4 bases from J, with 10 bases in between. The CDR3 length is 11 residues. This CDR3 is CSAKTGETQYF. For the CDR3, the DNA is TGCAGCGCCAAGACGGGAGAGACCCAGTACTTC.

The chain is built from TRBV6-5 and TRBJ1-4, with D unresolved. CDR1 and CDR2 (germline): MNHEY, SVGAGI. The CDR3 sequence is 13 residues long. The V gene lost 3 bases and the J gene lost 12 bases, with 14 bases spanning the gap. The CDR3 reads CASSYNRVVELFF. CDR3 nucleotide sequence: TGTGCCAGCAGTTATAACCGGGTTGTGGAACTGTTTTTT.

V gene TRBV4-1 combines with J gene TRBJ2-7; D not resolved. The V gene's germline CDR1 is MGHRA and CDR2 YSYEKL. Trimming removed 5 bases from V and 0 bases from J, with 11 bases in between. This CDR3 is built from 14 residues. In nucleotides, the CDR3 is TGCGCCAGCAGCACCCGCGACAACTCCTACGAGCAGTACTTC. This sequence encodes CASSTRDNSYEQYF.

J is TRBJ1-5 and V is TRBV19, with TRBD1 identical over 7 bases. V was pared by 7 bases and J by 4 bases, with 16 bases of the junction left unmatched. Germline CDR1 is LNHDA and CDR2 is SQIVND (reference sequence). The CDR3 sequence is 17 residues long. CDR3 sequence: CASTLRGNRGQNQPQHF. The DNA of the CDR3 is TGTGCCAGTACCTTAAGAGGGAACAGGGGTCAAAATCAGCCCCAGCATTTT. Looking up the rest from reference TRBV19 and TRBJ1-5 gives the full variable domain: DGGITQSPKYLFRKEGQNVTLSCEQNLNHDAMYWYRQDPGQGLRLIYYSQIVNDFQKGDIAEGYSVSREKKESFPLTVTSAQKNPTAFYLCASTLRGNRGQNQPQHFGDGTRLSIL.

The chain carries TRBV4-2 and TRBJ1-5, with 12 bases identical to TRBD1. V lost 2 bases and J lost 6; bases outside the gene matches: 5. Germline lookup yields CDR1 LGHNA and CDR2 YNFKEQ. The CDR3 runs 16 residues. This CDR3 is CASSQLGTGGGQPQHF. The CDR3 DNA reads TGTGCCAGCAGCCAACTTGGGACAGGGGGCGGTCAGCCCCAGCATTTT.

A single count supports this clone. The chain uses TRBV7-6 and TRBJ2-7; D is unresolved. The germline gives CDR1 SGHVS, CDR2 FNYEAQ. CDR3 size: 13 residues. V was trimmed by 1 base and J by 5 bases, leaving 9 bases between them. CDR3 DNA: TGTGCCAGCAGCTTAGGAGTAACGGACGAGCAGTACTTC. It codes for CASSLGVTDEQYF.

The chain joins TRBV7-6 to TRBJ2-3; 7 nucleotides match TRBD2. The CDR3 contains 14 residues. With 2 bases clipped from V and 5 bases from J, the junction kept 4 bases outside the gene matches. CDR1 SGHVS and CDR2 FNYEAQ come from the germline V gene. This CDR3 is CASSLRGEGDTQYF. The CDR3 nucleotides read TGTGCCAGCAGCTTACGAGGGGAGGGAGATACGCAGTATTTT.